Following are 30 T cell receptor beta chains from one sample sequenced in a study of multiple sclerosis patients with progressive multifocal leukoencephalopathy. TCRdb keeps only in-frame clones here, not all; method: immunoSEQ multiplex PCR. The sample yields tens of thousands of clones, 80% to 95% seen once. The sample's time point: before natalizumab initiation. Sample: PBMCs. The receptors come from a man younger than 40 with multiple sclerosis.

V and J are TRBV15 and TRBJ2-1, with TRBD1 matching 8 bases. The CDR3 runs 18 residues. Germline CDR1 LNHNV, CDR2 YYDKDF (reference sequence). Trimming removed 1 base from V and 2 bases from J; junction bases left unmatched: 10. DNA of the CDR3: TGTGCCACCAGCAGAGCTTACTCCTGGACAGGGACCTACAATGAGCAGTTCTTC. Protein sequence: CATSRAYSWTGTYNEQFF.

This clone was detected only once. The rearrangement uses TRBV10-1 and TRBJ2-1, with D possibly TRBD2 on 5 matching bases. The germline V gene encodes CDR1 WNHNN and CDR2 SYGVQD (reference sequence). With 3 bases removed from V and 1 base from J, the gap between germline ends came to 13 bases. The CDR3 covers 16 residues. Here the CDR3 reads CASSDEAGFSYNEQFF. CDR3 DNA sequence: TGCGCCAGCAGTGACGAGGCGGGTTTTTCCTACAATGAGCAGTTCTTC.

The rearrangement uses TRBV6-6 and TRBJ1-1; D not resolved. This CDR3 comprises 15 residues. V was trimmed by 0 bases and J by 0 bases, leaving 8 bases between them. CDR1 MNHNY and CDR2 SVGAGI come from the germline V gene (reference sequence). The CDR3 bases are TGTGCCAGCAGTTACTCGAGGGCGGTGAACACTGAAGCTTTCTTT. This encodes CASSYSRAVNTEAFF.

The rearrangement links TRBV7-8 to TRBJ2-7; the match to TRBD2 covers 7 bases. The CDR3 consists of 13 residues. V lost 4 bases to trimming and J lost 6 bases; unmatched junction nucleotides: 6. Per germline, CDR1 SGHVS and CDR2 FQNEAQ. The CDR3 loop is CASSSRLAVEQYV. The CDR3 nucleotides read TGTGCCAGCAGCTCAAGACTAGCCGTCGAGCAGTACGTC.

V is TRBV5-8 and J is TRBJ2-7; D may correspond to TRBD1 or TRBD2 (5 bases each). Germline loops: CDR1 SGHTS, CDR2 YDEGEE. Trimming left V 1 base short and J 5 bases short, with 13 bases between. The CDR3 consists of 14 residues. Written as DNA, the CDR3 is TGTGCCAGCAGCTTGCGGGGACCGCGTGACGAGCAGTACTTC. Translation gives CASSLRGPRDEQYF.

In its sample, this clone was seen once. This chain joins TRBV9 and TRBJ1-5; the D is unclear. Germline CDR1 reads SGDLS; CDR2 reads YYNGEE. The CDR3 runs 15 residues. V was pared by 3 bases and J by 1 base, with 11 bases between. The CDR3 is CASSAGAWSNQPQHF. DNA for the CDR3: TGTGCCAGCAGCGCTGGAGCGTGGAGCAATCAGCCCCAGCATTTT. Drawing the rest from reference TRBV9 and TRBJ1-5, the complete variable domain is DSGVTQTPKHLITATGQRVTLRCSPRSGDLSVYWYQQSLDQGLQFLIQYYNGEERAKGNILERFSAQQFPDLHSELNLSSLELGDSALYFCASSAGAWSNQPQHFGDGTRLSIL.

The chain employs TRBV5-1 and TRBJ2-1; D not resolved. Germline V gene data show CDR1 as SGHRS and CDR2 as YFSETQ. V lost 3 bases and J lost 7, with 11 bases in between. CDR3 length: 13 amino acids. The CDR3 coding sequence is TGCGCCAGCAGCTGGAACGACGGAAATGAGCAGTTCTTC. Encoded protein: CASSWNDGNEQFF.

The chain joins TRBV9 to TRBJ2-5; 7 bases fit TRBD2. The germline V gene has CDR1 SGDLS and CDR2 YYNGEE. The V gene end was trimmed by 4 bases and the J gene end by 4 bases; junction bases not matched to a gene: 7. The length of the CDR3 is 14 residues. The CDR3 loop is CASSPRGEGETQYF. CDR3 DNA: TGTGCCAGCAGCCCGCGCGGGGAGGGAGAGACCCAGTACTTC.

J is TRBJ2-4 and V is TRBV5-4; perhaps TRBD2 as D (6 bases). The CDR3 consists of 15 residues. From germline, CDR1 is SGHNT and CDR2 YYREEE (reference sequence). Trimming took 3 bases from V and 1 from J, leaving 11 bases between them. The CDR3 DNA follows: TGTGCCAGCAGCTCGGGAGAGTCTGCCAAAAACATTCAGTACTTC. It codes for CASSSGESAKNIQYF.

The chain has TRBV4-3 and TRBJ2-4; 10 bases map to TRBD2. Germline V gene sequence: CDR1 LGHNA, CDR2 YSLEER. V lost 0 bases and J lost 2; bases outside the gene matches: 7. CDR3 length: 18 amino acids. CDR3 in amino acids: CASSQDVLAGVPKNIQYF. The CDR3 DNA sequence: TGCGCCAGCAGCCAAGATGTCCTAGCGGGAGTACCCAAAAACATTCAGTACTTC.

This CDR3 is CAISPQGYGYTF. The CDR3 DNA is TGTGCCATCAGCCCTCAGGGTTATGGCTACACCTTC. This sequence joins TRBV10-3 and TRBJ1-2, with D maybe TRBD1 (5 bases). V lost 6 bases and J lost 5, with 10 bases in between. This CDR3 has 12 residues. The V gene's germline CDR1 is ENHRY and CDR2 SYGVKD.

The chain employs TRBV19 and TRBJ2-1, with TRBD2 matching over 10 bases. V lost 5 bases, J lost 7 bases, and 8 bases stayed unmatched. In germline, CDR1 is LNHDA, CDR2 SQIVND (reference sequence). The CDR3 runs 15 residues. CDR3 DNA sequence: TGTGCCAGTAGTTTAACTAGCGGGAATTGGAATGAGCAGTTCTTC. Its protein is CASSLTSGNWNEQFF.

The V gene is TRBV6-4, the J gene TRBJ1-1; the D is unclear. The CDR3 runs 17 residues. V dropped 3 bases and J dropped 0 bases, with 17 bases sitting between them. Germline values: CDR1 MRHNA, CDR2 SNTAGT. This CDR3 is CASSEVFSAAMNTEAFF. DNA of the CDR3: TGTGCCAGCAGTGAAGTCTTTTCGGCAGCCATGAACACTGAAGCTTTCTTT.

The CDR3 DNA reads as TGCGCCAGCAGCCAAGAGAGGACAGTATTCTATGGCTACACCTTC. Its translation is CASSQERTVFYGYTF. The chain combines TRBV4-1 with TRBJ1-2; TRBD1 might be the D (6 bases). V was pared by 0 bases and J by 4 bases, with 12 bases between. Per the germline V gene, CDR1 is MGHRA and CDR2 is YSYEKL. The CDR3 consists of 15 residues.

This rearrangement joins TRBV6-1 to TRBJ2-7, with D perhaps TRBD2 (6 bases). V was clipped by 7 bases and J by 2 bases, with 15 bases between them. The CDR3 covers 14 residues. Germline V CDR1 and CDR2: MNHNS, SASEGT. Here the CDR3 DNA reads TGTGCCAGCACCGCGGGGCAGCTAACCTACGAGCAGTACTTC. Its protein is CASTAGQLTYEQYF.

This chain connects TRBV5-8 to TRBJ2-3; D remains unclear. CDR1 is SGHTS, CDR2 YDEGEE, per germline. The CDR3 spans 15 residues. Trimming cost V 0 bases and J 2 bases, with 10 bases left between them. CDR3 loop: CASSLDFGYTDTQYF. The CDR3 DNA is TGTGCCAGCAGCTTGGATTTCGGTTACACAGATACGCAGTATTTT. The full variable domain, rest sourced from reference TRBV5-8 and TRBJ2-3, is EAGVTQSPTHLIKTRGQQATLRCSPISGHTSVYWYQQALGLGLQFLLWYDEGEERNRGNFPPRFSGRQFPNYSSELNVNALELEDSALYLCASSLDFGYTDTQYFGPGTRLTVL.

The CDR3 is CASSQVPEGLNTEAFF. CDR3 nucleotides: TGTGCCAGCAGCCAAGTCCCGGAGGGCTTGAACACTGAAGCTTTCTTT. J is TRBJ1-1 and V is TRBV4-2; D unclear. The CDR3 is 16 residues long. From germline, CDR1 is LGHNA and CDR2 YNFKEQ. V gave up 1 base and J gave up 0 bases, with 12 bases separating them.

The gene calls are TRBV6-1 and TRBJ2-7; D possibly corresponds to TRBD1 (6 bases). The CDR3 loop spans 14 amino acids. With 4 bases removed from V and 2 bases from J, the gap between germline ends came to 12 bases. Germline V gene data show CDR1 as MNHNS and CDR2 as SASEGT. The CDR3 bases are TGTGCCAGCAGTGTTCTGGGGGCGGCCTACGAGCAGTACTTC. It is translated as CASSVLGAAYEQYF.

The rearrangement joins TRBV2 to TRBJ2-7, with D possibly TRBD2 on 7 matching bases. V was shortened by 2 bases and J by 4 bases, with 12 bases between the two germline ends. The length of the CDR3 is 14 residues. Germline V CDR1 and CDR2: SNHLY, FYNNEI. CDR3 nucleotide sequence: TGTGCCAGCAGTGAAATCGGGGGGCTATACGAGCAGTACGTC. The encoded protein is CASSEIGGLYEQYV.

The chain's CDR3 is CASREANTEAFF. CDR3 DNA: TGTGCCAGCAGGGAGGCGAACACTGAAGCTTTCTTT. The chain employs TRBV6-5 and TRBJ1-1, with unresolved D. The V gene's germline CDR1 is MNHEY and CDR2 SVGAGI. Trimming removed 6 bases from V and 1 base from J, with 6 bases in between. The CDR3 consists of 12 residues.

For the CDR3, the DNA is TGTGCCAGCAGCCCGGTGGCGGGGGACAGGCGCACCATATATTTT. It specifies CASSPVAGDRRTIYF. V is TRBV7-2 and J is TRBJ1-3, with TRBD1 matching over 8 bases. Trimming at V came to 5 bases and at J to 9 bases, leaving 12 bases not matched to a gene. This CDR3 has 15 residues. The V gene's germline CDR1 is SGHTA and CDR2 FQGNSA.

The chain is built from TRBV9 and TRBJ1-1; no definite D call. V was pared by 2 bases and J by 1 base, with 12 bases between. Germline values: CDR1 SGDLS, CDR2 YYNGEE. The CDR3 has 15 amino acids. This CDR3 is CASSVIRSRNTEAFF. The CDR3 DNA reads TGTGCCAGCAGCGTGATACGGTCACGGAACACTGAAGCTTTCTTT.

The genes are TRBV29-1 and TRBJ1-1, with 7 bases fitting TRBD1. The J segment lost 9 bases and the V segment lost 6 bases, leaving 7 bases of the junction unmatched. The germline gives CDR1 SQVTM, CDR2 ANQGSEA. CDR3 length: 11 residues. For the CDR3, the DNA is TGCAGCGTCCCAGGGGGTGATCAAGCTTTCTTT. It encodes CSVPGGDQAFF.

The chain carries TRBV7-9 and TRBJ2-1, with D possibly TRBD1 on 5 matching bases. The CDR3 length is 14 residues. Germline lookup yields CDR1 SEHNR and CDR2 FQNEAQ (reference sequence). Trimming took off 2 bases at V and 4 bases at J, with 9 bases between the two ends. Written as DNA, the CDR3 is TGTGCCAGCAGCTTACAGGACACTTACAATGAGCAGTTCTTC. Protein product: CASSLQDTYNEQFF.

The chain joins TRBV6-1 to TRBJ1-5, with D maybe TRBD1 (6 bases). CDR1 and CDR2 from the germline V gene are MNHNS and SASEGT. The CDR3 runs 16 residues. Trimming took 0 bases from V and 1 from J, leaving 10 bases between them. CDR3 sequence (DNA): TGTGCCAGCAGTGAAGCGCTTCAGGGGAGCAATCAGCCCCAGCATTTT. Its translation: CASSEALQGSNQPQHF.

The chain employs TRBV19 and TRBJ1-2; the D is unclear. Germline-derived CDR1 and CDR2 are LNHDA and SQIVND (reference sequence). The V and J ends lost 5 bases and 8 bases respectively, with 24 bases between them. The CDR3 totals 16 residues. The CDR3 is CASSPTSPGSLAGYTF. DNA for the CDR3: TGTGCCAGTAGTCCTACCTCTCCGGGAAGTCTCGCGGGCTACACCTTC.

This clone was seen only once. The V gene is TRBV12-2, the J gene TRBJ2-7; TRBD2 is taken as the D call from the table, unchecked against the DNA. TRBV12-2 constitutes a pseudogene. This CDR3 spans 17 amino acids. Written as DNA, the CDR3 is TGTGCAAGTCGCTTAGGAAGGACTAGCGGGAGTTTGTACGAGCAGTACTTC. It translates to CASRLGRTSGSLYEQYF.

V and J are TRBV14 and TRBJ2-3; D may correspond to TRBD1 or TRBD2 (7 bases each). Germline V gene data show CDR1 as SGHDN and CDR2 as FVKESK. Trimming pared 6 bases from V and 1 base from J, leaving 20 bases between. The CDR3 has 17 residues. CDR3 region: CASSQGGGYLRTDTQYF. Written as DNA, the CDR3 is TGTGCCAGCAGTCAGGGGGGGGGCTACCTCCGCACAGATACGCAGTATTTT.

For the CDR3, the DNA is TGTGCCAGCAGCTCATTGGGGCATTTGAACACTGAAGCTTTCTTT. This sequence encodes CASSSLGHLNTEAFF. This chain uses TRBV7-2 with TRBJ1-1; the D gene is possibly TRBD1 (5 bases). Germline CDR1 reads SGHTA; CDR2 reads FQGNSA. V lost 4 bases and J lost 0, with 12 bases in between. This CDR3 is built from 15 residues.

The chain carries TRBV4-3 and TRBJ2-1, with 9 bases identical to TRBD2. Germline V lookup: CDR1 LGHNA, CDR2 YSLEER. V shed 0 bases and J 9 bases; nucleotides not matched to a gene: 9. The CDR3 runs to 16 residues. Written as DNA, the CDR3 is TGCGCCAGCAGCCAAGATGGCGGACTAGCGAGGGTTGAGCAGTTCTTC. This translates into CASSQDGGLARVEQFF.